Below are 8 T cell receptor beta chains sequenced from a single sample in a study of blood T cell repertoires in COVID-19. The method was immunoSEQ multiplex PCR; TCRdb's version includes in-frame clones alone and lacks a portion of them. Of under 130,000 clones in the sample, roughly four fifths were seen once. The sequenced material came from peripheral blood. The receptors originated from a woman over 75 with acute or convalescent COVID-19.

The chain recombines TRBV9 with TRBJ1-1; the match to TRBD1 covers 9 bases. Germline V gives CDR1 SGDLS, CDR2 YYNGEE. V was pared by 0 bases and J by 6 bases, with 9 bases of the junction left unmatched. The CDR3 length is 16 residues. The CDR3 DNA reads as TGTGCCAGCAGCGTAGGGCTACCGGGACAGGGATCTGAAGCTTTCTTT. This translates into CASSVGLPGQGSEAFF. The variable domain in full, completed from reference TRBV9 and TRBJ1-1, reads DSGVTQTPKHLITATGQRVTLRCSPRSGDLSVYWYQQSLDQGLQFLIQYYNGEERAKGNILERFSAQQFPDLHSELNLSSLELGDSALYFCASSVGLPGQGSEAFFGQGTRLTVV.

This chain links TRBV6-2 or TRBV6-3 with TRBJ2-3, with D hard to call. This CDR3 has 12 residues. Per the germline V gene, CDR1 is MNHEY and CDR2 is SVGEGT. V was trimmed by 5 bases and J by 4 bases, leaving 7 bases between them. This CDR3 reads CASSLQADTQYF. CDR3 bases: TGTGCCAGCAGTCTGCAGGCAGATACGCAGTATTTT.

The chain recombines TRBV4-1 with TRBJ2-1, with 8 bases lining up with TRBD1. With V trimmed by 4 bases and J by 2 bases, 4 bases remained unmatched. CDR3 length: 15 residues. CDR1 is MGHRA, CDR2 YSYEKL, per germline. The CDR3 loop reads CASSPDRAPYNEQFF. CDR3 DNA: TGCGCCAGCAGCCCGGACAGGGCCCCCTACAATGAGCAGTTCTTC.

This clone was found a few times. The gene calls are TRBV7-9 and TRBJ1-4; a possible D gene is TRBD1 (5 bases). The V gene's germline CDR1 is SEHNR and CDR2 FQNEAQ (reference sequence). V lost 5 bases and J lost 8, with 18 bases in between. The CDR3 sequence is 15 residues long. This chain's CDR3 is CASSPPFGAGEKLFF. The CDR3 bases are TGTGCCAGCAGCCCCCCGTTTGGGGCAGGGGAAAAACTGTTTTTT.

The V call is TRBV18, the J call TRBJ2-4; D gene uncertain. This CDR3 contains 13 residues. Germline V gives CDR1 KGHSH, CDR2 LQKENI. V lost 2 bases and J 8 bases, leaving 10 bases between the germline ends. CDR3 residues: CASSPSYLDIQYF. DNA for the CDR3: TGTGCCAGCTCACCAAGTTATTTAGACATTCAGTACTTC.

This clone showed up just a few times. The rearrangement joins TRBV5-4 to TRBJ2-3, with D tentatively TRBD1 (5 bases). Trimming took 4 bases from V and 6 from J, leaving 9 bases between them. CDR3 length: 12 amino acids. Germline lookup yields CDR1 SGHNT and CDR2 YYREEE (reference sequence). The CDR3 nucleotides read TGTGCCAGCAGCCCAAACAGGGATACGCAGTATTTT. Amino acid sequence: CASSPNRDTQYF. The entire variable domain, with the rest obtained from reference TRBV5-4 and TRBJ2-3, is as follows: ETGVTQSPTHLIKTRGQQVTLRCSSQSGHNTVSWYQQALGQGPQFIFQYYREEENGRGNFPPRFSGLQFPNYSSELNVNALELDDSALYLCASSPNRDTQYFGPGTRLTVL.

The rearrangement joins TRBV6-5 to TRBJ1-5; possibly TRBD1 for D (6 bases). Germline V gene lookup returns CDR1 MNHEY and CDR2 SVGAGI. Between the trimmed V and J ends, which lost 7 bases and 3 bases, there was a span of 16 bases. The CDR3 totals 15 residues. The CDR3 protein is CASKLRGGYNQPQHF. The DNA of the CDR3 is TGTGCCAGCAAGTTACGGGGGGGCTACAATCAGCCCCAGCATTTT.

This rearrangement joins TRBV20-1 to TRBJ2-1; the match to TRBD2 covers 10 bases. The CDR3 sequence is 16 residues long. Germline values: CDR1 DFQATT, CDR2 SNEGSKA (reference sequence). V trimming: 3 bases; J trimming: 10 bases; junction bases outside the gene matches: 15. CDR3 nucleotides: TGCAGTGCTAGTGAGGCTAGCGGGAGCAGATTCCGGGAGCAGTTCTTC. Translation: CSASEASGSRFREQFF.